This TCR beta chain derives from a study of T cells after posttransplantation cyclophosphamide. Repertoires were generated with immunoSEQ multiplex PCR, while TCRdb's copy carries only in-frame clones and drops some. The sample is made up of tens of thousands of clones, none counted only once. This clone showed up many times. This CDR3 is 16 amino acids long. The V and J ends lost 1 base and 4 bases, in that order; junction bases with no gene match: 6. CDR1 and CDR2 from the germline V gene are SGHTA and FQGTGA. The V call is TRBV7-3, the J call TRBJ2-2; 7 bases align to TRBD2. Sequences were obtained from PBMCs. The clonotype comes from a woman in her forties or fifties in good health and a related stem cell transplant donor. The DNA of the CDR3 is TGTGCCAGCAGCTTAAATAGGGCTAGCGGCACCGGGGAGCTGTTTTTT. Translation: CASSLNRASGTGELFF.